The TCR beta chain described here comes from a study of blood T cells in healthy people across ages. Findings of the study overall: A greater number of naive CD4+ cells and higher diversity distinguished long-lived donors from aged donors.

Using a J-beta primer mix together with a sample-barcoded 5' primer, a second PCR was run for about 7 to 12 cycles. In TCRdb, the 5' RACE reads were re-called with MiXCR into one record per CDR3 protein. The top ten clones hold around 11% of a sample with about 1.6 million distinct CDR3 sequences, about 35% of them seen once. This clonotype was detected ten times or more. Antigen specificity is unknown. The clonotype comes from a woman under 40 in good health. Sequencing input: blood.

CDR3 in DNA: TGTGCCAGCAGCTTAGCAGGGGCCACCGGGGAGCTGTTTTTT. Residues: CASSLAGATGELFF. The chain combines TRBV7-2 with TRBJ2-2, with D maybe TRBD1 (5 bases). Germline V gene data show CDR1 as SGHTA and CDR2 as FQGNSA. V was pared by 0 bases and J by 4 bases, with 6 bases between. This CDR3 has 14 residues. The complete variable domain, with remaining parts taken from reference TRBV7-2 and TRBJ2-2, reads GAGVSQSPSNKVTEKGKDVELRCDPISGHTALYWYRQSLGQGLEFLIYFQGNSAPDKSGLPSDRFSAERTGGSVSTLTIQRTQQEDSAVYLCASSLAGATGELFFGEGSRLTVL.